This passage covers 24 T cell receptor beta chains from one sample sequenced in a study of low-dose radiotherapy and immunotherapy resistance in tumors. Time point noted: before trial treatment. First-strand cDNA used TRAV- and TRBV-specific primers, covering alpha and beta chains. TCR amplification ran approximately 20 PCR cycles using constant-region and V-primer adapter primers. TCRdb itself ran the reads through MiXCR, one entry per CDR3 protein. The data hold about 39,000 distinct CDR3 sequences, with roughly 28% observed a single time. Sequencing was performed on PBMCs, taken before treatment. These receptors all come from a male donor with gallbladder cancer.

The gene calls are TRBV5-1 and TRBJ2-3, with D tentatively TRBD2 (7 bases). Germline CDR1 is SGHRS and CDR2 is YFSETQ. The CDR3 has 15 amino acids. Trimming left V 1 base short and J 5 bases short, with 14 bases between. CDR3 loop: CASSLTGGPQDTQYF. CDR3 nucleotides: TGCGCCAGCAGCTTGACCGGGGGGCCCCAAGATACGCAGTATTTT.

As DNA, the CDR3 is TGTGCCAGCAGCTTATCCAAGGAGGGGTATGGCTACACCTTC. Amino acids: CASSLSKEGYGYTF. This chain connects TRBV7-9 to TRBJ1-2; D might be TRBD1 (5 bases). This CDR3 contains 14 residues. The ends were cut back, 2 bases at V and 5 bases at J, with 12 bases in the middle. CDR1 and CDR2 from the germline V gene are SEHNR and FQNEAQ (reference sequence).

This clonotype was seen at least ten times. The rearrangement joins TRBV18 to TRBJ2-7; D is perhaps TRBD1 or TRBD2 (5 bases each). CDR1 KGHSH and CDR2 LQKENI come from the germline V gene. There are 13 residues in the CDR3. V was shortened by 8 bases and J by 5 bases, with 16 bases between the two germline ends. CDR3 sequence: CASAIGTGNEQYF. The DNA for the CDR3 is TGTGCCAGCGCTATTGGGACGGGGAACGAGCAGTACTTC.

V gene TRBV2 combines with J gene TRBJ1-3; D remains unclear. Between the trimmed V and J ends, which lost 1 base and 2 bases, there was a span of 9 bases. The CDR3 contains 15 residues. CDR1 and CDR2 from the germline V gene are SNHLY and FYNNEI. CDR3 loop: CASSEVGLAGNTIYF. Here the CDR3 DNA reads TGTGCCAGCAGTGAAGTTGGACTGGCTGGAAACACCATATATTTT.

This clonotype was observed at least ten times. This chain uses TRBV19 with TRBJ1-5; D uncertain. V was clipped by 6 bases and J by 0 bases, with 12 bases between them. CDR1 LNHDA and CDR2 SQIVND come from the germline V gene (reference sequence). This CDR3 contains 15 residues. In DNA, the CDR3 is TGTGCCAGTAGCCCCTCTCCTTATAGCAATCAGCCCCAGCATTTT. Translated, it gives CASSPSPYSNQPQHF.

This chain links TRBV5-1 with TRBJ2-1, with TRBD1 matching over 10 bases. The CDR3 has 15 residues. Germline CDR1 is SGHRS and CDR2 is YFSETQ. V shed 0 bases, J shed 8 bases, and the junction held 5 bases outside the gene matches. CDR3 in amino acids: CASSLAGQGVDEQFF. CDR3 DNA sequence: TGCGCCAGCAGCTTGGCCGGACAGGGGGTCGATGAGCAGTTCTTC.

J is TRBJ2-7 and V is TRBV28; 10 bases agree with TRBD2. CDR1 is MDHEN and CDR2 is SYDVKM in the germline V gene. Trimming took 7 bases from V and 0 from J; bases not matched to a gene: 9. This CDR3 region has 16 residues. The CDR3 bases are TGTGCCAGCACCGAGACTAGCGGGCCCGGCTCCTACGAGCAGTACTTC. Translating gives CASTETSGPGSYEQYF.

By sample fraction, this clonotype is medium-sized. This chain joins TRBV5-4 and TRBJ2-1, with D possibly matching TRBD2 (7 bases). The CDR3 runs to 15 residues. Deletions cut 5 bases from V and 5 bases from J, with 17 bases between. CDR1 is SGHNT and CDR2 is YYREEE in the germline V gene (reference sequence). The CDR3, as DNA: TGTGCCAGCAGTCGCGGGGGCCGGGGGAACAATGAGCAGTTCTTC. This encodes CASSRGGRGNNEQFF.

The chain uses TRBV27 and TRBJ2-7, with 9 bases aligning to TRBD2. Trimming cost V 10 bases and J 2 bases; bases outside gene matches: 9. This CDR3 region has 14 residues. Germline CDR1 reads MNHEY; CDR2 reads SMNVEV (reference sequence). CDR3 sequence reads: CANRRGGRAYEQYF. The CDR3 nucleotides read TGTGCCAACCGAAGGGGCGGGAGGGCCTACGAGCAGTACTTC.

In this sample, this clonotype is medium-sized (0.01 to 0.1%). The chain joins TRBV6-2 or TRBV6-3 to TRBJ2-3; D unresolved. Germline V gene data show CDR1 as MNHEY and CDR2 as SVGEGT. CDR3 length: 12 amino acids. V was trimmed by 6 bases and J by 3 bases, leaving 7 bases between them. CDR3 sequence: CASRGNTDTQYF. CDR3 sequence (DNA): TGTGCCAGCAGGGGGAATACAGATACGCAGTATTTT.

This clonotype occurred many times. The chain's CDR3 is CASSLVVGSPSYTF. CDR3 DNA: TGTGCCAGCAGCTTAGTTGTTGGATCGCCGAGCTACACCTTC. J is TRBJ1-2 and V is TRBV7-9, with D unclear. Trimming removed 1 base from V and 9 bases from J, with 15 bases in between. The V gene's germline CDR1 is SEHNR and CDR2 FQNEAQ (reference sequence). This CDR3 has 14 residues.

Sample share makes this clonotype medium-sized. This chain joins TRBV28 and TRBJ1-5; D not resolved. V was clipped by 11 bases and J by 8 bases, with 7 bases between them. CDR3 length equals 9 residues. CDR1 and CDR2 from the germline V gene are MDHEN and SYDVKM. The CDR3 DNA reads TGTGCCTTCGAGAAGCCCCAGCATTTT. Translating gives CAFEKPQHF.

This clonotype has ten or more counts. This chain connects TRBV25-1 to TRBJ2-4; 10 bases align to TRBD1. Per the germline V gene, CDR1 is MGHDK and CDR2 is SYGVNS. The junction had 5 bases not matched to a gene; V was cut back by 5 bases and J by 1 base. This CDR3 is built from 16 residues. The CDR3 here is CASSMDRGMAKNIQYF. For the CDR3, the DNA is TGTGCCAGCAGTATGGACAGGGGGATGGCCAAAAACATTCAGTACTTC.

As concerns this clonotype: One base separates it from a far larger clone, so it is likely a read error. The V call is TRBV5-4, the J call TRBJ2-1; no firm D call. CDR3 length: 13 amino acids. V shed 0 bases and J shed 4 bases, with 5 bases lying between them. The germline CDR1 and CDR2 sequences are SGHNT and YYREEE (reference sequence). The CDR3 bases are TGTGCCAGCAGCTTGGGCAGTTACAATGAGCAGTTCTTC. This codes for CASSLGSYNEQFF.

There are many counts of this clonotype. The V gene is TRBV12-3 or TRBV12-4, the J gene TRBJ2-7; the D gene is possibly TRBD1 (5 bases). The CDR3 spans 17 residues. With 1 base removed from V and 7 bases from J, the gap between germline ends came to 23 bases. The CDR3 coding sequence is TGTGCCAGCAGTTTAGTACCCCAGACAGTTATGGGTCGAGAGCAGTACTTC. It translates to CASSLVPQTVMGREQYF.

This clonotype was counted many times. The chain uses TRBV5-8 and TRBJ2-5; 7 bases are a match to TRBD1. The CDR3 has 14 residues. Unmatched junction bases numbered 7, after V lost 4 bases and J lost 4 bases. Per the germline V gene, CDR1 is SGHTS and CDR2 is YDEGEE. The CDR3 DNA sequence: TGTGCCAGCAGCCACTATTACAGGGGAGAGACCCAGTACTTC. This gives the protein CASSHYYRGETQYF.

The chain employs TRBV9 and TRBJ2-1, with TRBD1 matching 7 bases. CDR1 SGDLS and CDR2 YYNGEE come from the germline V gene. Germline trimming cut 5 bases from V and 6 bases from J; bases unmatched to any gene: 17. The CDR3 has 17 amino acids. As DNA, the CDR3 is TGTGCCAGCAGTGCTAATCCGGGACAGCCGTTAGGCAATGAGCAGTTCTTC. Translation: CASSANPGQPLGNEQFF.

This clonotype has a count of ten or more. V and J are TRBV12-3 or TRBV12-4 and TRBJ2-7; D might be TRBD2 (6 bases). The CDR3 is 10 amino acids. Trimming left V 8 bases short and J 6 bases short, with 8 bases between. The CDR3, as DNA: TGTGCCAGCGGGGGGACCGAGCAGTACTTC. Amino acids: CASGGTEQYF.

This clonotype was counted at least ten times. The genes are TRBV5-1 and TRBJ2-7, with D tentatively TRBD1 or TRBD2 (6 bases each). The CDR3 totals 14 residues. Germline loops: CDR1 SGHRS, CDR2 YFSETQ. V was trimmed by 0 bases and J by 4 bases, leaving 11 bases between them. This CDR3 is CASSLVGGSYEQYF. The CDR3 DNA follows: TGCGCCAGCAGCTTGGTGGGGGGCAGTTACGAGCAGTACTTC.

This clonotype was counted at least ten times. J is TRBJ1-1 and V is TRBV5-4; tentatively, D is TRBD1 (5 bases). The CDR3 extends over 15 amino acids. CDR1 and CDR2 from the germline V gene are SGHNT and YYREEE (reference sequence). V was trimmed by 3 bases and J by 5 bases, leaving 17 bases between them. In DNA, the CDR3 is TGTGCCAGCAGCTCCTCTATGGGGGAAGGAACTGAAGCTTTCTTT. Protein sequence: CASSSSMGEGTEAFF.

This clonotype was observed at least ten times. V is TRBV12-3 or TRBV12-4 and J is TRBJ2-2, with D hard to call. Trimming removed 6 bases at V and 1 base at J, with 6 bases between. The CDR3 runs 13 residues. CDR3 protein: CASRKGNTGELFF. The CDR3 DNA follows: TGTGCCAGCAGAAAAGGGAACACCGGGGAGCTGTTTTTT.

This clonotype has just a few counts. This CDR3 is CASRETSGGYNEQFF. The CDR3, as DNA: TGTGCCAGTAGGGAGACTAGCGGTGGTTACAATGAGCAGTTCTTC. This chain links TRBV19 with TRBJ2-1, with TRBD2 matching over 9 bases. From germline, CDR1 is LNHDA and CDR2 SQIVND (reference sequence). This CDR3 has 15 residues. The junction had 7 bases not matched to a gene; V was cut back by 6 bases and J by 4 bases.

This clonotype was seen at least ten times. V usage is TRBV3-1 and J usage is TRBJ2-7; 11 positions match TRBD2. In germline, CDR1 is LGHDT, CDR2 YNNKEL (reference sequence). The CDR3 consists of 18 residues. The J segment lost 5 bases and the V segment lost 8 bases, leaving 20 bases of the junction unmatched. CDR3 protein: CASSPRRGSGRARHEQYF. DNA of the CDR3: TGTGCCAGCTCCCCCCGGAGGGGTAGCGGGAGGGCGAGGCACGAGCAGTACTTC.

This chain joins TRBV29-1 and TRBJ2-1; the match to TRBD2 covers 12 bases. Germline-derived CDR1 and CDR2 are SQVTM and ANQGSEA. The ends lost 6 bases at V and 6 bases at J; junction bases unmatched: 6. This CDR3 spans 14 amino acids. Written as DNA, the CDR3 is TGCAGCGTGGTGGGACTAGCGGGCCGCAATGAGCAGTTCTTC. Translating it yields CSVVGLAGRNEQFF.